This T cell receptor beta chain was retrieved from a study of T cells in Graves' hyperthyroidism and ophthalmopathy. The wider study: Prior to any treatment, at the point of initial diagnosis, peripheral blood was collected.

PBMCs were collected from an approximately 9 ml volume of fresh peripheral blood. The V end lost 6 bases, the J end lost 10 bases, and 16 bases lay between the germline ends. Per the germline V gene, CDR1 is MNHNS and CDR2 is SASEGT. The CDR3 extends over 13 amino acids. The CDR3 regions of TCR beta were amplified from RNA transcripts. First-round RT-PCR with HTBI primers amplified the TCR CDR3 region. TCRdb itself ran the multiplex PCR reads through MiXCR, one entry per CDR3 protein. The sample contains around 210,000 distinct CDR3 sequences, less than 20% of which appear only once. Of note for this clonotype: The target antigen is unknown.

Findings of the study overall: Most thyroid clonotypes with frequency above 0.001 were detected in blood.

V gene TRBV6-1 combines with J gene TRBJ2-1, with D possibly TRBD2 on 5 matching bases. This receptor was identified in a woman between 45 and 65 years old with Graves' hyperthyroidism. Sequencing used blood. CDR3: CASRASHNIEQFF. The CDR3 DNA is TGTGCCAGCAGAGCTAGCCATAATATAGAGCAGTTCTTC.